The 22 T cell receptor beta chains presented below share a single source sample, sequenced in a study of OX40 agonist ivuxolimab in advanced cancers. Assay: immunoSEQ multiplex PCR; the TCRdb copy retains only in-frame clones and omits some. The data show approximately 61,000 clones, around 90% seen once. Specimen: CD4+ or CD8+ T cells sorted from blood, collected in a trial of the OX40 agonist ivuxolimab. Receptors originate from an adult with an advanced solid tumor such as melanoma, head and neck, liver or kidney cancer.

The chain couples TRBV5-5 to TRBJ1-1; a weak D match, TRBD1 (5 bases). Germline lookup yields CDR1 SGHKS and CDR2 YYEKEE (reference sequence). The V end lost 0 bases, the J end lost 5 bases, and 11 bases lay between the germline ends. The CDR3 contains 14 residues. CDR3 nucleotides: TGTGCCAGCAGCTTGGTAGTCCGGGGGACTGAAGCTTTCTTT. It yields the protein CASSLVVRGTEAFF.

The genes are TRBV5-4 and TRBJ1-2; D not resolved. The CDR3 loop spans 12 amino acids. V lost 0 bases to trimming and J lost 8 bases, with 8 bases between them. The germline CDR1 and CDR2 sequences are SGHNT and YYREEE (reference sequence). CDR3 DNA sequence: TGTGCCAGCAGCTTGGACAGCCAAGGCTACACCTTC. Translating gives CASSLDSQGYTF.

The chain has TRBV6-1 and TRBJ1-5, with TRBD1 identical over 7 bases. Germline V CDR1 and CDR2: MNHNS, SASEGT. With 5 bases clipped from V and 2 bases from J, the junction kept 3 bases outside the gene matches. The CDR3 runs to 14 residues. The CDR3 is CASSLGTGNQPQHF. For the CDR3, the DNA is TGTGCCAGCAGTCTCGGGACAGGCAATCAGCCCCAGCATTTT.

The V gene is TRBV5-4, the J gene TRBJ1-2; perhaps TRBD1 as D (6 bases). Germline CDR1 and CDR2: SGHNT and YYREEE (reference sequence). V was shortened by 0 bases and J by 8 bases, with 11 bases between the two germline ends. The CDR3 spans 13 residues. CDR3 residues: CASSLGGAKGYTF. The CDR3 DNA follows: TGTGCCAGCAGCTTGGGGGGGGCGAAAGGCTACACCTTC.

This chain's CDR3 is CASSAQGSTDTQYF. CDR3 coding DNA: TGTGCCAGCAGCGCACAGGGTAGCACAGATACGCAGTATTTT. This rearrangement joins TRBV5-4 to TRBJ2-3, with D maybe TRBD1 (6 bases). Looked up from germline, CDR1 is SGHNT and CDR2 is YYREEE (reference sequence). V was pared by 4 bases and J by 0 bases, with 9 bases between. CDR3 length: 14 residues.

The chain combines TRBV18 with TRBJ2-5; 10 bases are a match to TRBD1. V lost 6 bases, J lost 5 bases, and 3 bases stayed unmatched. Germline V lookup: CDR1 KGHSH, CDR2 LQKENI. The CDR3 extends over 13 amino acids. The CDR3 DNA follows: TGTGCCAGCTCTTCGGGACAGGGGGAGACCCAGTACTTC. Translation: CASSSGQGETQYF.

This sequence joins TRBV28 and TRBJ2-7; 7 bases line up with TRBD1. The V and J ends lost 1 base and 2 bases, in that order; junction bases with no gene match: 5. This CDR3 region has 15 residues. Germline lookup yields CDR1 MDHEN and CDR2 SYDVKM. The CDR3 loop is CASSLSPDRAYEQYF. The CDR3 DNA reads TGTGCCAGCAGTTTATCCCCTGACAGGGCCTACGAGCAGTACTTC.

The CDR3 bases are TGCGCCAGCAGCCAAGGTATGGGTGGTGGTACCTACAATGAGCAGTTCTTC. Protein: CASSQGMGGGTYNEQFF. The rearrangement links TRBV4-1 to TRBJ2-1; D gene uncertain. The germline V gene encodes CDR1 MGHRA and CDR2 YSYEKL. The CDR3 consists of 17 residues. V lost 1 base, J lost 2 bases, and 15 bases lay in between.

The rearrangement uses TRBV5-8 and TRBJ2-2, with D hard to call. This CDR3 region has 14 residues. Germline-derived CDR1 and CDR2 are SGHTS and YDEGEE. Between the trimmed V and J ends, which lost 4 bases and 1 base, there was a span of 8 bases. DNA of the CDR3: TGTGCCAGCAGCCGTCACAGGAACACCGGGGAGCTGTTTTTT. Its protein product is CASSRHRNTGELFF. The whole variable domain, filled in from reference TRBV5-8 and TRBJ2-2, reads EAGVTQSPTHLIKTRGQQATLRCSPISGHTSVYWYQQALGLGLQFLLWYDEGEERNRGNFPPRFSGRQFPNYSSELNVNALELEDSALYLCASSRHRNTGELFFGEGSRLTVL.

V and J are TRBV6-1 and TRBJ1-5; 10 nucleotides align to TRBD1. The CDR3 consists of 13 residues. Germline V CDR1 and CDR2: MNHNS, SASEGT. The V segment lost 9 bases and the J segment 7 bases; nucleotides outside the gene matches: 6. The CDR3 DNA sequence: TGTGCCAGTAGGGACAGGGGATACCAGCCCCAGCATTTT. It yields the protein CASRDRGYQPQHF.

V is TRBV7-2 and J is TRBJ2-1, with D possibly TRBD2 on 6 matching bases. V was cut by 0 bases and J by 1 base, with 7 bases left in between. The CDR3 runs to 15 residues. CDR1 SGHTA and CDR2 FQGNSA come from the germline V gene. CDR3 sequence: CASSLAEGSYNEQFF. The CDR3 DNA is TGTGCCAGCAGCTTAGCGGAGGGGTCCTACAATGAGCAGTTCTTC.

The chain recombines TRBV4-1 with TRBJ1-2; unclear D gene. Deletions cut 4 bases from V and 7 bases from J, with 19 bases between. Per the germline V gene, CDR1 is MGHRA and CDR2 is YSYEKL. CDR3 length: 15 amino acids. CDR3 sequence: CASSPVEAEKGGYTF. The CDR3 DNA follows: TGCGCCAGCAGCCCCGTAGAGGCAGAGAAAGGTGGCTACACCTTC.

V usage is TRBV7-9 and J usage is TRBJ1-4; D might be TRBD1 (5 bases). This CDR3 is 15 amino acids long. Germline CDR1 is SEHNR and CDR2 is FQNEAQ (reference sequence). V lost 3 bases and J lost 8, with 16 bases in between. CDR3 region: CASSFNGGGSEKLFF. CDR3 DNA: TGTGCCAGCAGCTTTAATGGGGGAGGGTCGGAAAAACTGTTTTTT.

The genes are TRBV30 and TRBJ1-4; maybe TRBD1 (6 bases). This CDR3 region has 17 residues. Germline assignment: CDR1 GTSNPN and CDR2 SVGIG (reference sequence). V was cut by 2 bases and J by 3 bases, with 19 bases left in between. The CDR3 coding sequence is TGTGCCTGGAGTTTCTATTACGAGGGGGAGGCTAATGAAAAACTGTTTTTT. Protein product: CAWSFYYEGEANEKLFF.

On this clone itself: One junction end does not reproduce the germline sequence, and a read error may be involved. The chain has TRBV7-7 and TRBJ2-7, with D perhaps being TRBD1 or TRBD2 (6 bases each). CDR1 is SSHAT and CDR2 is FNYEAQ in the germline V gene (reference sequence). There are 15 residues in the CDR3. DNA of the CDR3: TGTGCTAGCAGCTTAGGGGTAGGGGGGTCCTACGAGCAGTACTTC. Protein sequence: CASSLGVGGSYEQYF.

CDR3 nucleotides: TGTGCCAGCAGTTTACCGGGCGGGACAGGGTCTATAGCCTACGAGCAGTACTTC. Residues: CASSLPGGTGSIAYEQYF. The chain uses TRBV27 and TRBJ2-7, with 9 nucleotides matching TRBD1. Germline V gene sequence: CDR1 MNHEY, CDR2 SMNVEV (reference sequence). This CDR3 has 18 residues. After removal of 2 bases from V and 2 bases from J, the junction contained 13 bases not matched to a gene.

The V and J genes are TRBV5-6 and TRBJ1-5; tentative D call: TRBD1 (6 bases). Germline V gene lookup returns CDR1 SGHDT and CDR2 YYEEEE. This CDR3 has 16 amino acids. V gave up 3 bases and J gave up 1 base, with 14 bases separating them. CDR3 nucleotides: TGTGCCAGCAGCTCCGGAACAGGGTACAGCAATCAGCCCCAGCATTTT. Translating it yields CASSSGTGYSNQPQHF. Supplemented by reference TRBV5-6 and TRBJ1-5, the full variable domain reads DAGVTQSPTHLIKTRGQQVTLRCSPKSGHDTVSWYQQALGQGPQFIFQYYEEEERQRGNFPDRFSGHQFPNYSSELNVNALLLGDSALYLCASSSGTGYSNQPQHFGDGTRLSIL.

This clone was seen a single time. The chain is built from TRBV6-1 and TRBJ1-1, with 7 nucleotides matching TRBD1. V lost 4 bases and J lost 1; bases outside the gene matches: 6. The germline gives CDR1 MNHNS, CDR2 SASEGT. The CDR3 has 15 residues. CDR3 sequence reads: CASSAGGQPNTEAFF. CDR3 in DNA: TGTGCCAGCAGTGCCGGGGGACAGCCGAACACTGAAGCTTTCTTT.

The gene calls are TRBV6-5 and TRBJ2-1, with a weak D call TRBD2 (5 bases). In germline, CDR1 is MNHEY, CDR2 SVGAGI. The CDR3 has 11 amino acids. V lost 8 bases to trimming and J lost 5 bases, with 7 bases between them. CDR3 bases: TGTGCCAGCGGGCGGGACAATGAGCAGTTCTTC. Protein sequence: CASGRDNEQFF.

The chain links TRBV19 to TRBJ2-3, with 11 nucleotides matching TRBD2. The CDR3 has 18 amino acids. Trimming at V came to 0 bases and at J to 1 base, leaving 6 bases not matched to a gene. The germline V gene encodes CDR1 LNHDA and CDR2 SQIVND (reference sequence). CDR3: CASSIDVPLAGGTDTQYF. The CDR3 region has the DNA TGTGCCAGTAGTATAGATGTCCCACTAGCGGGGGGCACAGATACGCAGTATTTT.

The gene calls are TRBV28 and TRBJ2-3; 7 bases fit TRBD2. In germline, CDR1 is MDHEN, CDR2 SYDVKM. J gave up 4 bases and V 1 base, and 2 bases lay outside the gene matches. This CDR3 is built from 14 residues. CDR3: CASSLSAGADTQYF. DNA for the CDR3: TGTGCCAGCAGTTTATCGGCGGGAGCAGATACGCAGTATTTT.

The chain combines TRBV7-9 with TRBJ2-7, with D perhaps matching TRBD2 (6 bases). Looked up from germline, CDR1 is SEHNR and CDR2 is FQNEAQ (reference sequence). The CDR3 covers 14 residues. Trimming left V 1 base short and J 7 bases short, with 14 bases between. The CDR3 nucleotides read TGTGCCAGCAGCTTAGAGGATCCCGCGGGAGAGCAGTACTTC. It yields the protein CASSLEDPAGEQYF. Combining the CDR3 with reference TRBV7-9 and TRBJ2-7 gives the whole variable domain DTGVSQNPRHKITKRGQNVTFRCDPISEHNRLYWYRQTLGQGPEFLTYFQNEAQLEKSRLLSDRFSAERPKGSFSTLEIQRTEQGDSAMYLCASSLEDPAGEQYFGPGTRLTVT.